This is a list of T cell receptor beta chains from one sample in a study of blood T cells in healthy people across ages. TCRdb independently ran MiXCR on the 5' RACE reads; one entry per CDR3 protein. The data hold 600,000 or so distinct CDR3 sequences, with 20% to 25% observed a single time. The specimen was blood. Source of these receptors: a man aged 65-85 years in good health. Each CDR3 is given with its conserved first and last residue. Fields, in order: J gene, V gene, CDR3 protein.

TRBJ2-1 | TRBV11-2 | CASSLDFLSLTSGSNMYNEQFF
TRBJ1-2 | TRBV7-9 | CASTSGTANYGYTF
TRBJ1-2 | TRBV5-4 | CASSLVGAGYGYTF
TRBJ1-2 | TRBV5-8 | CASSPGLGRGYTF
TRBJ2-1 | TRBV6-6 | CASRTSGTTYNEQFF
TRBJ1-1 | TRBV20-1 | CSARVRGGDTEAFF
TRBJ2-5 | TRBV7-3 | CASSLTGGRERQTQYF
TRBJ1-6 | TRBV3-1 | CASSQGDRGNSPLHF
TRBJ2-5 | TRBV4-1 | CASSQEGGQGKETQYF
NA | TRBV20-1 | CSASGTTNEQFF
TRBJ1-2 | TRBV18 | CASSPGQRNGYTF
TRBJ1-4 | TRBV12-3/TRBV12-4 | CASSPKTGFNEKLFF
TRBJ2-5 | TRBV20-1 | CSARGFAEQETQYF
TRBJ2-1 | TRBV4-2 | CASSQGTPTYNEQFF
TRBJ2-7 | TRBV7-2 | CASSARLVAGYEQYF
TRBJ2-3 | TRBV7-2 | CASSFFGGDTQYF
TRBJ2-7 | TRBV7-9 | CASSHQDTPYEQYF
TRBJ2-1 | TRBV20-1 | CSARDLGKEQFF
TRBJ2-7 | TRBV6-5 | CASSYSSLAGGDPYEQYF
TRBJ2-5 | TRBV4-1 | CASSQELAGYQKTQYF
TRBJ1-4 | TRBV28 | CASTRRRVGEKLFF
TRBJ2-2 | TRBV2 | CASSVEGPGELFF
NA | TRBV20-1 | CSARDQGRNYEQYF
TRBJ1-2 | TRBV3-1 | CASSFSIPGGNGYTF
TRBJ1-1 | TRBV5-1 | CASAYMTGVFTEAFF
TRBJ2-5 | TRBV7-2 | CASSRFLGETQYF
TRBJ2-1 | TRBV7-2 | CASSLGGRGYNEQFF
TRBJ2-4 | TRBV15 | CATSRDGGAGIAKNIQYF
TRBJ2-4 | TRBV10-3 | CAISAATGAKNIQYF
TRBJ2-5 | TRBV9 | CASSFGQAALGETQYF
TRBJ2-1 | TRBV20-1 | CSAESGRAEQFF
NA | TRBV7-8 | CASSWDRGAYEQYF
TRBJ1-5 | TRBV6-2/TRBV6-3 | CASSWGTPSNQPQHF
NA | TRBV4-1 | CASSQDHDSEQFF
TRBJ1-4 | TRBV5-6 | CASSLSSNNEKLFF
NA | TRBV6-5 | CTSSYSKSGAYEQYF
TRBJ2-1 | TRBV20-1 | CSAKRTSGRNYEQFF
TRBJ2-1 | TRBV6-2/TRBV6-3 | CASSDPTSGVKSSYNEQFF
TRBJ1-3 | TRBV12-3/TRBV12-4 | CASRTGINRNTIYF
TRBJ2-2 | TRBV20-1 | CSARPGQNTGGLFF